These T cell receptor beta chains were read from a single sample in a study of blood T cell repertoires in COVID-19. Using immunoSEQ multiplex PCR, the repertoire was profiled, and TCRdb retains in-frame clones only, with some absent. The repertoire includes fewer than 350,000 clones, roughly 85% of them detected once, and 2% to 3% sits in the top ten. Sequencing input: PBMCs or T cells enriched from blood (not recorded which). Receptors were obtained from a woman aged 50 to 60 who had recovered from COVID-19. Both conserved end residues are trimmed from each CDR3. Each record gives: V gene, D gene, J gene, CDR3 protein. The D gene is left open where the match is weak.

TRBV7-2,-,TRBJ2-6,ASSLPGGANVLT
TRBV16,-,TRBJ2-3,ASSRDRDHTDTQY
TRBV5-1,TRBD2,TRBJ2-3,ASSPTSGISTDTQY
TRBV28,-,TRBJ2-7,ASSDGYEQY
TRBV3-1/TRBV3-2,-,TRBJ1-6,ASSQQTTGFSPLH
TRBV4-2,-,TRBJ1-5,ASSHLLGQLNSNQPQH
TRBV5-6,TRBD2,TRBJ2-2,ASSMGLAGVFAGELF
TRBV27,-,TRBJ2-7,ASSLSSPGEQY
TRBV7-2,TRBD2,TRBJ2-7,ASSSRTSGTYEQY
TRBV7-9,-,TRBJ1-2,ASSLAGAGVYYGYT
TRBV5-1,TRBD2,TRBJ2-7,ASSQAGGPLYEQY
TRBV29-1,-,TRBJ1-4,SVSDGTTNEKLF
TRBV15,-,TRBJ1-5,ATAQGSISNQPQH
TRBV19,TRBD1,TRBJ1-1,ASNDRGLMNTEAF
TRBV19,-,TRBJ2-3,ASSIREDTDTQY
TRBV7-6,-,TRBJ2-5,ASSLEARGEGETQY
TRBV2,TRBD1,TRBJ2-5,ADKVQGAGETQY
TRBV7-8,TRBD2,TRBJ2-7,ASSTTSGGYEQY
TRBV2,-,TRBJ2-1,ASSRLPSAYNEQF
TRBV3-1/TRBV3-2,TRBD1,TRBJ1-1,ASVGDRRRAEAF
TRBV7-3,-,TRBJ2-7,ASSIGPLGPYEQY
TRBV2,-,TRBJ1-2,ASKEDIPGYGYT
TRBV6-4,TRBD2,TRBJ2-1,ASSNGTSGDQSSYNEQF
TRBV6-5,-,TRBJ1-1,ASSSDTEAF
TRBV9,-,TRBJ2-5,ASSVGPGDQETQY
TRBV3-1/TRBV3-2,-,TRBJ2-4,ASSFLAKNIQY
TRBV28,TRBD1,TRBJ1-5,ASTGGFVNQPQH
TRBV27,-,TRBJ1-1,ASRGAPGGGNTEAF
TRBV6-5,-,TRBJ1-2,ASRAPGDYGYT
TRBV30,-,TRBJ1-2,AWSVDRNYGYT
TRBV5-6,TRBD1,TRBJ1-1,ASSFRGRVLNTEAF
TRBV2,-,TRBJ2-5,ASKRQNANQETQY
TRBV7-9,-,TRBJ2-6,ASSSTSTGANVLT
TRBV5-6,TRBD1,TRBJ1-6,ASSPIPGQGGSPLH
TRBV3-1/TRBV3-2,-,TRBJ2-7,ASSQDVGAYEQY
TRBV11-2,TRBD2,TRBJ2-7,ASSLISGGSYEQY
TRBV2,TRBD1,TRBJ1-4,ASSRQGGLRNEKLF
TRBV30,-,TRBJ1-2,AWRQGHAAVGYT
TRBV30,-,TRBJ2-7,AWNGQTYEQY
TRBV30,-,TRBJ1-5,AWSKQEYQPQH
TRBV5-1,TRBD1,TRBJ2-3,ASSLEGQEITDTQY
TRBV5-6,-,TRBJ2-7,ASSFVVGSSYEQY
TRBV28,TRBD2,TRBJ2-3,ASSLGTSGVSTDTQY
TRBV6-1,TRBD1,TRBJ1-1,ASSDPYRGGTEAF
TRBV7-6,-,TRBJ2-5,ASSSKSSLVQETQY
TRBV15,-,TRBJ1-3,ATSRSLSSGNTIY
TRBV27,-,TRBJ2-3,ASSLRQTLDTQY
TRBV19,TRBD1,TRBJ1-1,ASAGLRTGGTEAF
TRBV7-9,TRBD2,TRBJ2-5,ASSQGLAGETQY
TRBV18,TRBD1,TRBJ2-5,ASSPPGQPRETQY